These 4 T cell receptor beta chains originate from one sample sequenced in a study of blood T cell repertoires in COVID-19. Sequenced by immunoSEQ multiplex PCR; TCRdb stores in-frame clones only, minus some. The data hold about 75,000 clones, with approximately 86% observed a single time. Sequencing was performed on peripheral blood. The receptors originated from an elderly man with COVID-19, enrolled during active disease.

The V and J genes are TRBV29-1 and TRBJ1-2; 10 nucleotides match TRBD1. Germline CDR1 is SQVTM and CDR2 is ANQGSEA. V was pared by 4 bases and J by 4 bases, with 0 bases of the junction left unmatched. This CDR3 comprises 12 residues. The CDR3: CSVGTGGYGYTF. CDR3 bases: TGCAGCGTTGGGACAGGGGGCTATGGCTACACCTTC.

J is TRBJ1-3 and V is TRBV29-1; D perhaps matches TRBD1 (6 bases). V was clipped by 5 bases and J by 7 bases, with 15 bases between them. The CDR3 covers 13 residues. The germline V gene encodes CDR1 SQVTM and CDR2 ANQGSEA. The CDR3 sequence: CSVNRDPGNTIYF. The CDR3 region has the DNA TGCAGCGTTAACAGGGACCCGGGGAACACCATATATTTT. Full variable domain (rest looked up from reference TRBV29-1 and TRBJ1-3): SAVISQKPSRDICQRGTSLTIQCQVDSQVTMMFWYRQQPGQSLTLIATANQGSEATYESGFVIDKFPISRPNLTFSTLTVSNMSPEDSSIYLCSVNRDPGNTIYFGEGSWLTVV.

This rearrangement joins TRBV19 to TRBJ2-7; TRBD2 agrees at 7 bases. The V segment lost 7 bases and the J segment 6 bases; nucleotides outside the gene matches: 12. Germline CDR1 LNHDA, CDR2 SQIVND (reference sequence). CDR3 length equals 14 residues. The chain's CDR3 is CASNPGGSSLEQYF. In nucleotides, the CDR3 is TGTGCCAGTAACCCGGGGGGAAGCTCTCTCGAGCAGTACTTC. The variable domain in full, with the rest retrieved from reference TRBV19 and TRBJ2-7, is DGGITQSPKYLFRKEGQNVTLSCEQNLNHDAMYWYRQDPGQGLRLIYYSQIVNDFQKGDIAEGYSVSREKKESFPLTVTSAQKNPTAFYLCASNPGGSSLEQYFGPGTRLTVT.

The chain combines TRBV5-1 with TRBJ2-7, with a tentative D call TRBD1 (6 bases). This CDR3 is 13 amino acids long. Germline lookup yields CDR1 SGHRS and CDR2 YFSETQ. V dropped 3 bases and J dropped 1 base, with 8 bases sitting between them. The CDR3: CASSSQGSYEQYF. In DNA form, the CDR3 reads TGCGCCAGCAGCTCCCAGGGGTCCTACGAGCAGTACTTC.